The present TCR beta chain was sequenced within a study of technical replicates of blood from several donors. The assay was immunoSEQ multiplex PCR, and TCRdb's table has in-frame clones only and misses some. The table records some 70,000 clones, approximately 90% of them present only once. The CDR3 loop spans 13 amino acids. The V and J ends lost 4 bases and 2 bases respectively, with 7 bases between them. Germline CDR1 and CDR2: MGHRA and YSYEKL. The rearrangement uses TRBV4-1 and TRBJ2-3; no firm D call. The TCR comes from a human donor in good health. Some clones in this sample may be carry-over from other donors' samples. Source material: PBMCs. CDR3 region: CASSPRTTDTQYF. Here the CDR3 DNA reads TGCGCCAGCAGCCCTAGAACCACAGATACGCAGTATTTT.